This TCR beta chain emerged from a study of blood T cell repertoires in COVID-19. In the authors' workflow: Estimates of nucleated cell counts were drawn from the amplification of reference gene primers. Clones were read by immunoSEQ multiplex PCR, and TCRdb kept only the in-frame ones, dropping some. V, J and clone size were drawn from that table, and D and trimming were deduced from the DNA. The top ten hold 9% to 15% of the sample, which has around 250,000 clones, more than 75% seen once. V dropped 6 bases and J dropped 9; count of bases not matched to a gene: 10. Germline V gene sequence: CDR1 MDHEN, CDR2 SYDVKM. The CDR3 sequence is 13 residues long.

The rearrangement joins TRBV28 to TRBJ1-2, with 7 positions matching TRBD1. The sequenced sample was peripheral blood. This receptor was obtained from a man older than 75 with acute or convalescent COVID-19. CDR3 amino acids: CASRGGAEGSYTF. In DNA, the CDR3 is TGTGCCAGCAGAGGGGGCGCGGAAGGGAGCTACACCTTC.